This is a list of T cell receptor beta chains from one sample in a study of cytomegalovirus exposure and HLA in healthy donors. Only in-frame clones appear in the TCRdb table, and some are missing; sequencing was by immunoSEQ multiplex PCR. The repertoire has about 140,000 clones, around 80% of them found once; the top ten carry 4.5% to 5.5%. Sequenced: PBMCs. The receptors shown here come from a man aged 40-50 years in good health and CMV-seronegative. Each CDR3 is given without its conserved first and last residue. A D gene is named only where the DNA matches it firmly.

d_call,j_call,v_call,cdr3_aa
-,TRBJ2-2,TRBV14,ASSQDRVTTGELF
-,TRBJ1-5,TRBV19,ASRREGGQPQH
-,TRBJ2-1,TRBV19,ATRLVIGDEQF
TRBD2,TRBJ2-1,TRBV9,ASSARLAGNYNEQF
TRBD1,TRBJ1-6,TRBV30,AWSPRRGSGGRNSPLH
-,TRBJ1-5,TRBV10-3,AITEDINQPQH
TRBD1,TRBJ2-7,TRBV4-1,ASSHPRTGANSYEQY
-,TRBJ1-5,TRBV7-8,ASSLEGGYQPQH
-,TRBJ2-6,TRBV7-2,ASSLLAPARLTRANVLT
TRBD1,TRBJ1-4,TRBV4-2,ASSQGQGAGNEKLF
TRBD1,TRBJ1-2,TRBV29-1,SVDRTGGAEGGYT
-,TRBJ1-1,TRBV29-1,SVEAKVAEAF
-,TRBJ1-6,TRBV7-9,ASSLDTIHSPLH
TRBD2,TRBJ2-3,TRBV27,ASETKGLAGGRGTDTQY
-,TRBJ2-3,TRBV4-3,ASSQGLLTTDTQY
TRBD1,TRBJ1-6,TRBV7-9,ASSSLQGATPLH
-,TRBJ1-5,TRBV1,TSSLGTGAARVSNQPQH